The clone carrying this T cell receptor (beta chain) was picked up many times. The data were obtained in a study of T-cell memory formation after mild COVID-19. V shed 2 bases and J shed 6 bases, with 10 bases lying between them. CDR3 length: 14 residues. Per germline, CDR1 MGHRA and CDR2 YSYEKL. MiXCR, applied by TCRdb to the 5' RACE reads, yields one record per CDR3 protein. Of some 300,000 distinct CDR3 sequences in the sample, more than 20% are singletons; the top ten hold around 20%. This chain connects TRBV4-1 to TRBJ2-2; D unclear. The sample comprised PBMCs or a T cell subset sorted from them (not recorded which). This receptor was obtained from a man younger than 30 who had mild COVID-19 (a few samples of this study predate the infection). Cell type and time point are not known. CDR3 loop: CASSQLVVAGELFF. The CDR3 DNA sequence: TGCGCCAGCAGCCAATTGGTGGTGGCCGGGGAGCTGTTTTTT.